The rows below give T cell receptor beta chains drawn from one sample of a study of blood T cell repertoires in COVID-19. The table came from immunoSEQ multiplex PCR; TCRdb's copy has only in-frame clones and leaves some out. The sample lists 55,000 to 65,000 clones, more than 80% occurring once. The sequencing sample was made of peripheral blood. The receptors shown here come from a human donor with active COVID-19. The donor label of this sample is uncertain. The CDR3 runs from the conserved cysteine through the conserved F or W. The order of the fields is CDR3 length, clone size, D gene, V gene, J gene, CDR3 DNA, CDR3 protein. The D gene is left open where the match is weak. Clone size is not always given. Where it is, it says once, few, many or a class for expanded clones.

length: 16; size: .; D: .; V: TRBV6-5; J: TRBJ2-1; DNA: TGTGCCAGCAGTTACCTCTCGAGGAGCTCCTACAATGAGCAGTTCTTC; CDR3: CASSYLSRSSYNEQFF
length: 13; size: .; D: TRBD2; V: TRBV10-2; J: TRBJ2-5; DNA: TGCGCCAGCAGACGGGGGGGATTGGAGACCCAGTACTTC; CDR3: CASRRGGLETQYF
length: 16; size: .; D: TRBD1; V: TRBV27; J: TRBJ1-2; DNA: TGTGCCAGCAGTTTATCGAAAGGACAGGAAAACTATGGCTACACCTTC; CDR3: CASSLSKGQENYGYTF
length: 14; size: .; D: TRBD1; V: TRBV7-8; J: TRBJ2-7; DNA: TGTGCCAGCAGCTTAGGGGACAGGGGGCTGGGGCAGTACTTC; CDR3: CASSLGDRGLGQYF
length: 15; size: once; D: .; V: TRBV9; J: TRBJ1-2; DNA: TGTGCCAGCAGCTGGAGCGTATCGAGTGCTTATGGCTACACCTTC; CDR3: CASSWSVSSAYGYTF
length: 14; size: once; D: .; V: TRBV29-1; J: TRBJ2-2; DNA: TGCAGCGTTGTTAGCACTTTACTTACCGGGGAGCTGTTTTTT; CDR3: CSVVSTLLTGELFF
length: 17; size: .; D: .; V: TRBV13; J: TRBJ2-3; DNA: TGTGCCAGCAGCTTAGCGGGGACTCTTTTAGGCACAGATACGCAGTATTTT; CDR3: CASSLAGTLLGTDTQYF
length: 16; size: once; D: .; V: TRBV28; J: TRBJ2-7; DNA: TGTGCCAGCAGTCCGTTCGGACAGGGAGGGGACTACGAGCAGTACTTC; CDR3: CASSPFGQGGDYEQYF
length: 15; size: .; D: TRBD1; V: TRBV5-1; J: TRBJ1-2; DNA: TGCGCCAGCAGCTTGGGGCAGGGGGCTAACTATGGCTACACCTTC; CDR3: CASSLGQGANYGYTF
length: 15; size: .; D: TRBD2; V: TRBV11-2; J: TRBJ2-1; DNA: TGTGCCAGCAGCCCTTTAGCGGGAGGGTACAATGAGCAGTTCTTC; CDR3: CASSPLAGGYNEQFF
length: 15; size: .; D: .; V: TRBV4-2; J: TRBJ2-2; DNA: TGTGCCAGCAGCCAAGAGAGAGAAGTTTTCGGGGAGCTGTTTTTT; CDR3: CASSQEREVFGELFF
length: 15; size: .; D: .; V: TRBV2; J: TRBJ2-7; DNA: TGTGCCAGCAGTGAAGCGAGGAGACTACTCTACGAGCAGTACTTC; CDR3: CASSEARRLLYEQYF
length: 15; size: .; D: TRBD2; V: TRBV9; J: TRBJ2-5; DNA: TGTGCCAGCAGCGCCACTAGCGGGAGTAAGGAGACCCAGTACTTC; CDR3: CASSATSGSKETQYF